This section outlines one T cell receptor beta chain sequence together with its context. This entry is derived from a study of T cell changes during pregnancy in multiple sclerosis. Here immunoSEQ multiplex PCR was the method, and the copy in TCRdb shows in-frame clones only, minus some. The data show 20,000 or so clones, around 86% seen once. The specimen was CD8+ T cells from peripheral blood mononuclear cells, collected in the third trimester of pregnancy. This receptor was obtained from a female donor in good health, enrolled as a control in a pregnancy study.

The CDR3 spells CASSTEQGAVGELFF. The CDR3 nucleotides read TGTGCCAGCAGCACTGAACAGGGGGCGGTCGGGGAGCTGTTTTTT. The genes are TRBV5-8 and TRBJ2-2; 9 nucleotides line up with TRBD1. CDR1 SGHTS and CDR2 YDEGEE come from the germline V gene. V dropped 4 bases and J dropped 7; count of bases not matched to a gene: 8. The CDR3 runs 15 residues. The variable domain in full, completed from reference TRBV5-8 and TRBJ2-2, reads EAGVTQSPTHLIKTRGQQATLRCSPISGHTSVYWYQQALGLGLQFLLWYDEGEERNRGNFPPRFSGRQFPNYSSELNVNALELEDSALYLCASSTEQGAVGELFFGEGSRLTVL.